These T cell receptor beta chains were read from a single sample in a study of PD-1 blockade in classical Hodgkin lymphoma. Measured with immunoSEQ multiplex PCR; TCRdb has only the in-frame clones, and not every one. The profile shows 27,000 or so clones, 75% to 90% of them singletons. The specimen comprised CD4+ T cells from blood, sampled before the fourth cycle of nivolumab. These receptors originate from a human donor with classical Hodgkin lymphoma. Both conserved end residues are part of each CDR3. The D gene is left open where the match is weak. Expanded clones are given a class, and other clones once, few, many or no size at all.

clone_size	d_call	v_call	j_call	cdr3_nt	cdr3_aa
NA	NA	TRBV4-3	TRBJ1-1	TGCGCCAGCAGCCAAGAGGGGAAGGGGCGGACTGAAGCTTTCTTT	CASSQEGKGRTEAFF
once	TRBD1	TRBV7-2	TRBJ1-1	TGTGCCAGCAGCTCTAGGACAGGGGGCGTTGGCACTGAAGCTTTCTTT	CASSSRTGGVGTEAFF
NA	NA	TRBV19	TRBJ2-5	TGTGCCAGTAGTTTAACTAGCAGTTACCAAGAGACCCAGTACTTC	CASSLTSSYQETQYF
NA	NA	TRBV4-3	TRBJ1-3	TGCGCCAGCAGCCAAGTGTTCGTCAGTCTCTCTGGAAACACCATATATTTT	CASSQVFVSLSGNTIYF
NA	NA	TRBV10-2	TRBJ1-5	TGCGCCAGCCGGGGAGGAGATCAGCCCCAGCATTTT	CASRGGDQPQHF
NA	TRBD2	TRBV18	TRBJ2-1	TGTGCCAGCTCACCACCGGGACTAGCGGGAGCGCTTGAGCAGTTCTTC	CASSPPGLAGALEQFF
NA	TRBD1	TRBV7-9	TRBJ1-4	TGTGCCAGCAGCTTGGGGACAGGGACTGAAAAACTGTTTTTT	CASSLGTGTEKLFF
NA	TRBD2	TRBV15	TRBJ2-1	TGTGCCACCAGCAGAGATGGAGGCGCGGGAGGGCCGGGGAATGAGCAGTTCTTC	CATSRDGGAGGPGNEQFF
NA	TRBD2	TRBV10-2	TRBJ2-1	TGCGCCAGCAGAGGACTAGCGGACGATAGCTCCTACAATGAGCAGTTCTTC	CASRGLADDSSYNEQFF
NA	TRBD1	TRBV5-1	TRBJ2-7	TGCGCCAGCAGCTTAGGTCAGGGGGCGGACGAGCAGTACTTC	CASSLGQGADEQYF
NA	NA	TRBV7-2	TRBJ2-7	TGTGCCAGCAGCTTAGACGGACAGAAAATCTACGAGCAGTACTTC	CASSLDGQKIYEQYF
once	NA	TRBV20-1	TRBJ2-1	TGCAGTGCTAGAGATGCCCATGAGCAGTTCTTC	CSARDAHEQFF
NA	NA	TRBV2	TRBJ2-7	TGTGCCAGCAGTCAAGGGGGGATCTCCTACGAGCAGTACTTC	CASSQGGISYEQYF
NA	TRBD1	TRBV19	TRBJ1-5	TGTGCCAGTAACACACAGGGGAGGGCTAGTCAGCCCCAGCATTTT	CASNTQGRASQPQHF
NA	NA	TRBV2	TRBJ1-5	TGTGCCAGTGGAACAAGGGACAGCAATCAGCCCCAGCATTTT	CASGTRDSNQPQHF
once	NA	TRBV7-2	TRBJ2-3	TGTGCCAGCGGGCTAGTCACAGATACGCAGTATTTT	CASGLVTDTQYF
NA	NA	TRBV5-1	TRBJ1-1	TGCGCCAGCAGCGCCGGGACAACACCGAACACTGAAGCTTTCTTT	CASSAGTTPNTEAFF
NA	NA	TRBV6-6	TRBJ1-1	TGTGCCAGCAGTTACTCCAGGGGTGTGAACACTGAAGCTTTCTTT	CASSYSRGVNTEAFF
NA	TRBD1	TRBV2	TRBJ2-7	TGTGCCAGCAGTGAGGGACAGGGCCTGGCCTACGAGCAGTACTTC	CASSEGQGLAYEQYF
NA	NA	TRBV9	TRBJ2-5	TGTGCCAGCAGCGTAGCCCTGCGGACATACCAAGAGACCCAGTACTTC	CASSVALRTYQETQYF
few	NA	TRBV10-3	TRBJ2-1	TGTGCCATCAGTCCCGGGGTAGCTGGGCACAATGAGCAGTTCTTC	CAISPGVAGHNEQFF
few	NA	TRBV5-4	TRBJ1-2	TGTGCCAGCAGCTTGGCAGGGGAGAATGGCTACACCTTC	CASSLAGENGYTF
NA	NA	TRBV19	TRBJ1-2	TGTGCCAGTGCTCGTCTGAGCTATGGCTACACCTTC	CASARLSYGYTF
NA	NA	TRBV27	TRBJ2-4	TGTGCCAGCAGTTTAGAGGGGATAGCCAAAAACATTCAGTACTTC	CASSLEGIAKNIQYF
NA	TRBD2	TRBV4-3	TRBJ2-1	TGCGCCAGCAGCCAACAACTAGCGGGAGTCAATGAGCAGTTCTTC	CASSQQLAGVNEQFF
NA	NA	TRBV7-2	TRBJ2-5	TGTGCCAGCAGCCCGCTCGGGACCAAGGAGACCCAGTACTTC	CASSPLGTKETQYF
NA	TRBD1	TRBV7-9	TRBJ2-1	TGTGCCAGCAGCTTAGAACGAGGAACCGGGACAGGGGCTTGGAATGAGCAGTTCTTC	CASSLERGTGTGAWNEQFF
NA	TRBD2	TRBV5-1	TRBJ2-2	TGCGCCAGCAGCTTGCCGGGAGGATACACCGGGGAGCTGTTTTTT	CASSLPGGYTGELFF
NA	TRBD2	TRBV7-2	TRBJ2-3	TGTGCCAGCAGCTTATCAGGCCGGGAGGTTACAGATACGCAGTATTTT	CASSLSGREVTDTQYF
NA	NA	TRBV6-5	TRBJ1-1	TGTGCCAGCGCCGGGGGGTCGAACACTGAAGCTTTCTTT	CASAGGSNTEAFF
NA	TRBD1	TRBV19	TRBJ1-4	TGTGCCAGTAGCACAAGTCGGGACAGTTCCGTGTGGGTGACTAATGAAAAACTGTTTTTT	CASSTSRDSSVWVTNEKLFF
NA	NA	TRBV6-5	TRBJ2-2	TGTGCCAGCAGTTACACGGCGTGGGGCACCGGGGAGCTGTTTTTT	CASSYTAWGTGELFF
NA	NA	TRBV6-1	TRBJ2-1	TGTGCCAGCAGTGAAGCTACGGGCTGGAGCTCCTACAATGAGCAGTTCTTC	CASSEATGWSSYNEQFF
NA	NA	TRBV18	TRBJ1-1	TGTGCCAGCTCACGGGACACTGAAGCTTTCTTT	CASSRDTEAFF
NA	NA	TRBV7-9	TRBJ2-3	TGTGCCAGCAGCCCCCTCGGGGGTACGCAGTATTTT	CASSPLGGTQYF
NA	NA	TRBV11-2	TRBJ1-1	TGTGCCAGCAGTCGGGCAGGGGCCGGGGACACTGAAGCTTTCTTT	CASSRAGAGDTEAFF
NA	NA	TRBV5-1	TRBJ1-1	TGCGCCAGCAGCTTATACAAGGCCTCTGACACTGAAGCTTTCTTT	CASSLYKASDTEAFF
NA	TRBD2	TRBV11-2	TRBJ2-1	TGTGCCAGCAGCCAAGGACTAGCCGCCTACAATGAGCAGTTCTTC	CASSQGLAAYNEQFF
NA	NA	TRBV5-4	TRBJ1-2	TGTGCCAGCAGCCGCACGCAAGGACGCCCGCCCGATCAGGGCTACACCTTC	CASSRTQGRPPDQGYTF
NA	TRBD2	TRBV5-6	TRBJ2-5	TGTGCCAGCAGCTCCGTTCCAGCGGGAGGCCAAGAGACCCAGTACTTC	CASSSVPAGGQETQYF
NA	NA	TRBV5-1	TRBJ1-2	TGCGCCAGCAGCTTGGGGACCGGGTCGTGGGATGGCTACACCTTC	CASSLGTGSWDGYTF
NA	NA	TRBV6-1	TRBJ2-4	TGTGCCAGCAGTGGGGGCGGCAAAAACATTCAGTACTTC	CASSGGGKNIQYF
NA	NA	TRBV19	TRBJ1-5	TGTGCCAGTAGTGATGGCTATAGCAATCAGCCCCAGCATTTT	CASSDGYSNQPQHF
NA	TRBD2	TRBV7-2	TRBJ2-1	TGTGCCAGCAGCGTAACTAGCGGGAGGGCTGGTGAGCAGTTCTTC	CASSVTSGRAGEQFF
NA	NA	TRBV7-2	TRBJ2-3	TGTGCCAGCAGCTTAGTAAGCGGTATAGATACGCAGTATTTT	CASSLVSGIDTQYF
once	NA	TRBV28	TRBJ2-4	TGTGCCAGCCGACCCGGCCACCCCGGGCAGATAGCCAAAAACATTCAGTACTTC	CASRPGHPGQIAKNIQYF
NA	NA	TRBV7-2	TRBJ2-6	TGTGCCAGCAGCCCTCCGGGGGACTCTGGGACCAACGTCCTGACTTTC	CASSPPGDSGTNVLTF
NA	NA	TRBV27	TRBJ2-7	TGTGCCAGCAGTCGAAGGGGGGAAGGGGCTTACGAGCAGTACTTC	CASSRRGEGAYEQYF
NA	NA	TRBV29-1	TRBJ2-7	TGCAGCGTTTGGAAGGAGGGCGAGCAGTACTTC	CSVWKEGEQYF
NA	NA	TRBV5-1	TRBJ2-7	TGCGCCAGCAGCCTCGGGACGCGAGGCTACGAGCAGTACTTC	CASSLGTRGYEQYF
NA	TRBD1	TRBV6-6	TRBJ1-1	TGTGCCACCAGGGGGGCCCGCTACACTGAAGCTTTCTTT	CATRGARYTEAFF
once	NA	TRBV27	TRBJ1-3	TGTGCCAGCAGTCGACAGTTCCCGAGCTCTGGAAACACCATATATTTT	CASSRQFPSSGNTIYF
NA	TRBD2	TRBV6-6	TRBJ2-1	TGTGCCAGCAGTCCCATACTCACTAGCGGGAGTTCGGACCAGTTCTTC	CASSPILTSGSSDQFF
NA	TRBD1	TRBV28	TRBJ1-2	TGTGCCAGCAGCTCCGACAGGGTAAACGGCTACACCTTC	CASSSDRVNGYTF
NA	NA	TRBV6-1	TRBJ2-1	TGTGCCAGCAGTGAGGGGGCGGGGACAGATTTTTTAAGGGAGCAGTTCTTC	CASSEGAGTDFLREQFF
NA	TRBD1	TRBV7-6	TRBJ2-7	TGTGCCAGCAGCAAAAACAGGGGCTACGAGCAGTACTTC	CASSKNRGYEQYF
NA	NA	TRBV6-5	TRBJ1-4	TGTGCCAGCAGTAAACAGGGTATCGAAAAACTGTTTTTT	CASSKQGIEKLFF
NA	TRBD1	TRBV2	TRBJ1-1	TGTGCCAGCGTGAGACAGGGGGGAGCTTTCTTT	CASVRQGGAFF